This TCR beta chain stems from a study of T-cell reconstitution after alpha-beta-depleted transplantation in children. For TCRbeta, the library was prepared with unique molecular identifiers. One entry per CDR3 protein results from TCRdb running MiXCR on the PCR reads. The table lists 230,000 or so distinct CDR3 sequences, more than 10% of them singletons. The CDR3 covers 15 residues. Trimming left V 3 bases short and J 6 bases short, with 16 bases between. Germline V gene data show CDR1 as LGHNA and CDR2 as YNFKEQ. This clonotype occurred many times. This specimen consisted of PBMCs from the stem cell graft donor, obtained from the stem cell graft. The TCR was taken from a human donor who donated a stem cell graft to a child with acute lymphoblastic leukemia. The chain carries TRBV4-2 and TRBJ2-3; either TRBD1 or TRBD2 may supply D (5 bases each). CDR3 DNA sequence: TGTGCCAGCAGCCACTTGCAGGGAGCCGACGATACGCAGTATTTT. As protein: CASSHLQGADDTQYF.